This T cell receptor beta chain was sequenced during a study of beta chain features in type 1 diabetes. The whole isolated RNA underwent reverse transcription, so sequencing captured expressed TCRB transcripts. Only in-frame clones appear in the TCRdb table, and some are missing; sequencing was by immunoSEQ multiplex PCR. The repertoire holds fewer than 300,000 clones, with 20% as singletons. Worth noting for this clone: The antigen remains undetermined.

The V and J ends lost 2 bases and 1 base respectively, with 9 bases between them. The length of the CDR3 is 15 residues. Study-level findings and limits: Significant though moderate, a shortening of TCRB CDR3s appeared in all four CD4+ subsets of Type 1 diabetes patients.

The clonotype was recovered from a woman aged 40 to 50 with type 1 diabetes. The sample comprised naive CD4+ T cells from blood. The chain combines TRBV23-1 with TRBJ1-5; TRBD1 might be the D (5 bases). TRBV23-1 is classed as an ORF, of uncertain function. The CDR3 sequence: CASSQVGLSNQPQHF. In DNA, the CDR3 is TGCGCCAGCAGTCAAGTGGGACTGAGCAATCAGCCCCAGCATTTT.